The present TCR beta chain was sequenced within a study of patients and donors after allogeneic stem cell transplantation. A single record per CDR3 protein comes from TCRdb applying MiXCR to the RT-PCR reads. The top ten hold around 27% of the sample, which has fewer than 75,000 distinct CDR3 sequences, about 30% seen once. This clonotype has ten or more counts. Input material: blood, either unsorted or a sorted T cell fraction (not recorded which). This TCR derives from a human donor who was either an allogeneic HSCT recipient or a stem cell or donor lymphocyte infusion donor (not recorded which). It is not recorded whose cells these are; they may come from a transplant donor.

CDR3 in DNA: TGTGCCTGGAGTGTGGGACACAGTGGGCAGCCCCAGCATTTT. This gives the protein CAWSVGHSGQPQHF. The chain uses TRBV30 and TRBJ1-5; possible D gene TRBD1, 6 bases. V was cut by 0 bases and J by 7 bases, with 13 bases left in between. CDR1 is GTSNPN and CDR2 is SVGIG in the germline V gene (reference sequence). CDR3 length equals 14 residues.